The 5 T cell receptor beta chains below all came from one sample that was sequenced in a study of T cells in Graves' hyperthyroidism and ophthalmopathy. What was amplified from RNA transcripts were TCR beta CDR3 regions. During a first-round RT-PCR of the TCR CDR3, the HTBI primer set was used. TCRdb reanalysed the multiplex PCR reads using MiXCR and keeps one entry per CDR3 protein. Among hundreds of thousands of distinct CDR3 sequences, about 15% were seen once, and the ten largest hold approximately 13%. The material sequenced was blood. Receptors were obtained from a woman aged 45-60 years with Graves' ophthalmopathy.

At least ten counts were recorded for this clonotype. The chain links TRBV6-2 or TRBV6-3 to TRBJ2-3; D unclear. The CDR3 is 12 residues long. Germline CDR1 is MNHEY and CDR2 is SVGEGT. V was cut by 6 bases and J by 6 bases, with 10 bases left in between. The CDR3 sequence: CASSQIGDTQYF. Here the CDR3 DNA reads TGTGCCAGCAGCCAAATCGGGGATACGCAGTATTTT.

The DNA of the CDR3 is TGTGCCAGCAGGGCGACTAACTTATACTACAATGAGCAGTTCTTC. Its translation is CASRATNLYYNEQFF. The rearrangement links TRBV6-2 or TRBV6-3 to TRBJ2-1; a weak D match, TRBD2 (5 bases). The germline V gene encodes CDR1 MNHEY and CDR2 SVGEGT. Between the trimmed V and J ends, which lost 6 bases and 3 bases, there was a span of 15 bases. This CDR3 is 15 amino acids long.

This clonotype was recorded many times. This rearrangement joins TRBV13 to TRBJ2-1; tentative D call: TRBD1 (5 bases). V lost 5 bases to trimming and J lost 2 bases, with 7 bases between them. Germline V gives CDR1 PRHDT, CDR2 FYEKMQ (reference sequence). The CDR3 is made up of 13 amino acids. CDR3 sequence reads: CASSDSTYNEQFF. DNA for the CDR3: TGTGCCAGCAGCGACAGCACCTACAATGAGCAGTTCTTC.

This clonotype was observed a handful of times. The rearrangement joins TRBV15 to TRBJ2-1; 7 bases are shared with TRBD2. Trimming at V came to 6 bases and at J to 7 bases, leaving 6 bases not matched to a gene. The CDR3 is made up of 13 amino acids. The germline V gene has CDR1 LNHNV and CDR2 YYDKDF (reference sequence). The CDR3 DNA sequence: TGTGCCACCAGTGAGATAGCGGGTAATGAGCAGTTCTTC. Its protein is CATSEIAGNEQFF.

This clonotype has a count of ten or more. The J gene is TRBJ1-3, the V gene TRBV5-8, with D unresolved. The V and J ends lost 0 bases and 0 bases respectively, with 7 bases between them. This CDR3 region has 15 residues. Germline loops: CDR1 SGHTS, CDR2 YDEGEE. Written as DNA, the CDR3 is TGTGCCAGCAGCTTGGGGGTCTTCTCTGGAAACACCATATATTTT. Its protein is CASSLGVFSGNTIYF.